What follows are 11 T cell receptor beta chains derived from one specimen sequenced in a study of T cell repertoires in cytomegalovirus infection. Their antigen targets remain unknown. TCRdb called the reads again in MiXCR, with one record for every CDR3 protein. The sample comprises 650,000 to 900,000 distinct CDR3 sequences, 25% to 35% of which are singletons, and about an eighth rests with the top ten. The sample here was cultured CD8+ T cells from PBMCs, taken from culture after CMV antigen stimulation. The receptors shown here come from a human donor in good health (CMV status not recorded). Some clones in this sample may be carry-over from other donors' samples.

The CDR3 bases are TGTGCCAGCAGCGCACGAGCGGGGGTGGGAGAGACCCAGTACTTC. Its translation is CASSARAGVGETQYF. The chain links TRBV7-6 to TRBJ2-5, with TRBD2 matching over 8 bases. The germline V gene encodes CDR1 SGHVS and CDR2 FNYEAQ. The length of the CDR3 is 15 residues. With V trimmed by 5 bases and J by 4 bases, 9 bases remained unmatched.

This rearrangement joins TRBV7-2 to TRBJ1-1, with D hard to call. The V end lost 1 base, the J end lost 6 bases, and 9 bases lay between the germline ends. The CDR3 is 13 amino acids. Germline CDR1 is SGHTA and CDR2 is FQGNSA. This chain's CDR3 is CASSLGENPEAFF. The DNA of the CDR3 is TGTGCCAGCAGCTTAGGGGAAAACCCTGAAGCTTTCTTT.

The V and J genes are TRBV4-2 and TRBJ2-1; the D gene is possibly TRBD1 (5 bases). The CDR3 totals 15 residues. Trimming left V 5 bases short and J 0 bases short, with 11 bases between. Germline CDR1 and CDR2: LGHNA and YNFKEQ. CDR3 coding DNA: TGTGCCAGCAGCTACGACAGCTTCTCCTACAATGAGCAGTTCTTC. Amino acid sequence: CASSYDSFSYNEQFF.

V usage is TRBV10-3 and J usage is TRBJ2-5; 10 nucleotides line up with TRBD2. The CDR3 totals 16 residues. V gave up 2 bases and J gave up 3 bases; unmatched junction bases: 6. Germline-derived CDR1 and CDR2 are ENHRY and SYGVKD. The CDR3 is CAISEDSGGPEETQYF. The CDR3 DNA sequence: TGTGCCATCAGTGAGGATAGCGGGGGGCCCGAAGAGACCCAGTACTTC.

The chain links TRBV6-5 to TRBJ2-3; 10 bases fit TRBD2. Per the germline V gene, CDR1 is MNHEY and CDR2 is SVGAGI. With V trimmed by 5 bases and J by 0 bases, 14 bases remained unmatched. The CDR3 extends over 19 amino acids. The CDR3 nucleotides read TGTGCCAGCAGTCAAACCGCAGTTCCTAGCGGGGGAAGCACAGATACGCAGTATTTT. This sequence encodes CASSQTAVPSGGSTDTQYF.

The J gene is TRBJ2-1, the V gene TRBV6-1; 11 bases line up with TRBD2. V shed 4 bases, J shed 2 bases, and the junction held 7 bases outside the gene matches. Germline lookup yields CDR1 MNHNS and CDR2 SASEGT. This CDR3 spans 17 amino acids. DNA of the CDR3: TGTGCCAGCAGTGGCCCTAGCGGGGGGATCCCCTACAATGAGCAGTTCTTC. Amino acid sequence: CASSGPSGGIPYNEQFF.

This clonotype was picked up a small number of times. This chain joins TRBV7-9 and TRBJ1-1, with D unclear. V was trimmed by 2 bases and J by 6 bases, leaving 7 bases between them. The CDR3 is 12 residues long. Per germline, CDR1 SEHNR and CDR2 FQNEAQ (reference sequence). As DNA, the CDR3 is TGTGCCAGCAGCTTAAGATCAGCTGAAGCTTTCTTT. As protein: CASSLRSAEAFF.

The chain employs TRBV10-3 and TRBJ2-1, with 10 bases aligning to TRBD2. The trim removed 8 bases at V and 3 bases at J, leaving 7 bases unmatched. This CDR3 region has 15 residues. Germline lookup yields CDR1 ENHRY and CDR2 SYGVKD. The CDR3 coding sequence is TGTGCCATCGGTCTAGCGGGGGAATACTACAATGAGCAGTTCTTC. Amino acid sequence: CAIGLAGEYYNEQFF.

This chain joins TRBV7-2 and TRBJ2-1; 10 bases fit TRBD2. V was clipped by 8 bases and J by 4 bases; unmatched bases: 8. This CDR3 has 15 residues. The germline V gene has CDR1 SGHTA and CDR2 FQGNSA. CDR3 sequence (DNA): TGTGCCAGCCGACTCCTAGCGGGGGAATACAATGAGCAGTTCTTC. It is translated as CASRLLAGEYNEQFF.

This clonotype was counted between two and nine times. The V and J genes are TRBV7-9 and TRBJ1-2, with 10 bases aligning to TRBD1. This CDR3 has 14 amino acids. Per the germline V gene, CDR1 is SEHNR and CDR2 is FQNEAQ (reference sequence). V lost 2 bases and J lost 4; bases outside the gene matches: 1. This CDR3 reads CASSLRDRGYGYTF. The CDR3, as DNA: TGTGCCAGCAGCTTACGGGACAGGGGCTATGGCTACACCTTC.

DNA for the CDR3: TGTGCCAGCAGTTTTTGGATCAGGGAGACAGGGGGCGGCGAGCAGTACTTC. This sequence encodes CASSFWIRETGGGEQYF. The chain combines TRBV12-3 or TRBV12-4 with TRBJ2-7, with 10 bases identical to TRBD1. Unmatched junction bases numbered 14, after V lost 3 bases and J lost 6 bases. The CDR3 is 17 amino acids.